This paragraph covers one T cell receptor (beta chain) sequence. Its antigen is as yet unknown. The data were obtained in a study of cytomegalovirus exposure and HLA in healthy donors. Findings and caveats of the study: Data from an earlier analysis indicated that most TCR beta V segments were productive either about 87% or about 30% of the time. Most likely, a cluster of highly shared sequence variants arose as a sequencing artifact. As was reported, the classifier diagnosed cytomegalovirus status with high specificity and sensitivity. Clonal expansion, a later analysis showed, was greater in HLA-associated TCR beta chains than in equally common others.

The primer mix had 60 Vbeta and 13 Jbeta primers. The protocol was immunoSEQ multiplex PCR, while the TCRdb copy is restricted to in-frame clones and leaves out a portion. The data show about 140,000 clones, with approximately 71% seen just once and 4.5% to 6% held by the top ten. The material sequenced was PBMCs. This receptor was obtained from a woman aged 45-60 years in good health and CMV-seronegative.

CDR3 DNA: TGTGCCAGCAGCTTAGACGGGCAGTCCCTAGCGGGATTCTACGAGCAGTACTTC. As protein: CASSLDGQSLAGFYEQYF. The V and J genes are TRBV7-2 and TRBJ2-7; 9 bases are shared with TRBD2. Germline values: CDR1 SGHTA, CDR2 FQGNSA. This CDR3 comprises 18 residues. V shed 1 base, J shed 3 bases, and the junction held 13 bases outside the gene matches.